This T cell receptor beta chain was identified during a study of T cells after yellow fever vaccination. Study results and limitations: Subsequent to the booster, the majority of primary-vaccination clones reappeared (96% CD4, around 85% CD8).

MiXCR, run by TCRdb on the 5' RACE reads, gives a single entry per CDR3 protein. The sample holds just over 250,000 distinct CDR3 sequences; roughly 5% are singletons and the top ten take about 3.5%. The CDR3 has 14 residues. Germline lookup yields CDR1 SGHVS and CDR2 FQNEAQ. V was pared by 5 bases and J by 6 bases, with 8 bases of the junction left unmatched. This clonotype was recorded a few times. Its antigen remains unknown. The source of this sequence is a man aged 18-30 years who received the YFV17D yellow fever vaccine. Material: CD4+ T cells sorted from PBMCs, obtained on the day of the yellow fever booster vaccination. V usage is TRBV7-8 and J usage is TRBJ2-3, with 7 nucleotides matching TRBD2. CDR3 coding DNA: TGTGCCAGCAGCCCCCGACTAGCATCCGATACGCAGTATTTT. Translated, it gives CASSPRLASDTQYF.